The T cell receptor (beta chain) under discussion was sequenced for a study of T-cell reconstitution after alpha-beta-depleted transplantation in children. General study points: A year had passed since transplant, and T-cell counts and diversity by then came mostly from newly produced T cells. Some patients' high day-60 TCRbeta diversity was attributed to recipient cells surviving conditioning. About two months after transplant, alpha-beta T cells reportedly came from several hundred expanded graft clones.

Preparation of the TCRbeta library used unique molecular identifiers. TCRdb itself ran the PCR reads through MiXCR, one entry per CDR3 protein. In the table there are about 980,000 distinct CDR3 sequences, about 31% of which are singletons. The CDR3 spans 16 residues. Germline V CDR1 and CDR2: LGHDT, YNNKEL (reference sequence). J was trimmed by 2 bases and V by 1 base; bases with no gene match: 4. This clonotype came up a few times. The antigen is not known. This sequence joins TRBV3-1 and TRBJ2-3; 9 positions match TRBD2. This specimen consisted of PBMCs, mostly from graft donor cells, obtained 360 days after TCRalphabeta/CD19-depleted stem cell transplant. The source of this sequence is a boy in the first two years of life who had a stem cell transplant for SCID, so the T cells may come from the graft donor. CDR3 amino acids: CASSQARGGYTDTQYF. In nucleotides, the CDR3 is TGTGCCAGCAGCCAAGCGCGGGGGGGATACACAGATACGCAGTATTTT.